These T cell receptor beta chains were read from a single sample in a study of T-cell memory formation after mild COVID-19. Each CDR3 protein is one row after TCRdb ran MiXCR on the 5' RACE reads. The sample has about 260,000 distinct CDR3 sequences; approximately 8% are singletons. The sample taken for sequencing was PBMCs or a T cell subset sorted from them (not recorded which). Receptors were obtained from a young man who had mild COVID-19 (a few samples of this study predate the infection). Cell type and time point are not known. Both conserved end residues are part of each CDR3. The D gene is left open where the match is weak. Not every row has a clone size; where given, it reads once, few, many or a size class.

D gene	V gene	clone size	CDR3 length	J gene	CDR3 protein	CDR3 DNA
.	TRBV9	.	11	TRBJ1-2	CASLGNYGYTF	TGTGCCAGCCTAGGGAACTATGGCTACACCTTC
.	TRBV20-1	few	13	TRBJ2-1	CSGKGRNYNEQFF	TGCAGTGGTAAGGGACGGAACTACAATGAGCAGTTCTTC
.	TRBV19	few	15	TRBJ1-5	CASSIVGRRRQPQHF	TGTGCCAGTAGTATAGTGGGGCGAAGACGTCAGCCCCAGCATTTT
.	TRBV27	.	13	TRBJ2-1	CATWGLPNNEQFF	TGTGCCACCTGGGGGCTCCCCAACAATGAGCAGTTCTTC
TRBD2	TRBV20-1	many	14	TRBJ2-3	CSATGTTVTDTQYF	TGCAGTGCAACCGGGACTACTGTAACAGATACGCAGTATTTT
TRBD2	TRBV5-1	many	17	TRBJ2-1	CASSGLLAGASYNEQFF	TGCGCCAGCAGCGGCCTCCTAGCGGGGGCCTCCTACAATGAGCAGTTCTTC
.	TRBV5-1	.	13	TRBJ1-2	CVSSPGTDYGYTF	TGCGTCAGCAGCCCGGGGACGGACTATGGCTACACCTTC
.	TRBV9	.	14	TRBJ2-1	CASSVNILYNEQFF	TGTGCCAGCAGCGTAAACATACTCTACAATGAGCAGTTCTTC
.	TRBV5-6	.	16	TRBJ2-3	CASSLNRKFFTDTQYF	TGTGCCAGCAGCTTGAATCGGAAGTTCTTCACAGATACGCAGTATTTT
.	TRBV7-9	many	13	TRBJ2-7	CASSLISSYEQYF	TGTGCCAGCAGCTTAATCAGCTCCTACGAGCAGTACTTC
.	TRBV6-1	few	13	TRBJ2-5	CASSGRVEKTQYF	TGTGCCAGCAGTGGTCGGGTGGAAAAGACCCAGTACTTC
.	TRBV7-6	many	14	TRBJ1-5	CASSLLQGSQPQHF	TGTGCCAGCAGCTTACTGCAGGGAAGTCAGCCCCAGCATTTT
TRBD2	TRBV5-1	few	17	TRBJ2-5	CASSPGGTVANQETQYF	TGCGCCAGCAGCCCGGGGGGGACGGTAGCGAATCAAGAGACCCAGTACTTC
.	TRBV6-5	many	16	TRBJ1-1	CASSYSIQGGNTEAFF	TGTGCCAGCAGTTACTCCATACAGGGCGGAAACACTGAAGCTTTCTTT
.	TRBV7-8	few	15	TRBJ1-5	CASSPKGRSNQPQHF	TGTGCCAGCAGCCCAAAAGGACGCTCGAATCAGCCCCAGCATTTT
.	TRBV4-1	.	9	TRBJ2-7	CASSPQGCF	TGCGCCAGCAGCCCTCAAGGGTGCTTC
TRBD2	TRBV7-7	.	15	TRBJ2-5	CASSLDASGAETQYF	TGTGCTAGCAGCTTAGACGCTAGCGGGGCAGAGACCCAGTACTTC
.	TRBV7-9	many	13	TRBJ1-1	CASSWGAGPEAFF	TGTGCCAGCAGCTGGGGGGCAGGGCCTGAAGCTTTCTTT
TRBD1	TRBV7-9	many	15	TRBJ2-2	CASGGTGANTGELFF	TGTGCCAGCGGGGGGACAGGGGCAAACACCGGGGAGCTGTTTTTT
.	TRBV20-1	.	15	TRBJ1-1	CSARGQMDGGTEAFF	TGCAGTGCTAGGGGACAAATGGATGGGGGCACTGAAGCTTTCTTT
.	TRBV20-1	many	15	TRBJ2-1	CSAMPGRGSYNEQFF	TGCAGTGCTATGCCTGGACGGGGATCCTACAATGAGCAGTTCTTC
TRBD2	TRBV11-2	.	16	TRBJ2-7	CASSLRTSGVFYEQYF	TGTGCCAGCAGCCTCCGGACTAGCGGGGTATTTTACGAGCAGTACTTC
.	TRBV7-6	many	15	TRBJ2-5	CASSPRRWSPETQYF	TGTGCCAGCAGCCCTAGACGATGGTCTCCGGAGACCCAGTACTTC
.	TRBV5-6	.	11	TRBJ2-1	CASSFYHEQFF	TGTGCCAGCAGCTTTTATCATGAGCAGTTCTTC
.	TRBV9	few	16	TRBJ2-3	CASSVATWGAPDTQYF	TGTGCCAGCAGCGTAGCTACATGGGGGGCCCCAGATACGCAGTATTTT
TRBD1	TRBV5-1	.	15	TRBJ2-3	CASSPRQGLTDTQYF	TGCGCCAGCAGCCCGAGACAGGGGTTAACAGATACGCAGTATTTT
TRBD1	TRBV7-9	few	15	TRBJ2-2	CASRQDRAATGELFF	TGTGCCAGCAGACAGGACAGGGCTGCGACCGGGGAGCTGTTTTTT
TRBD1	TRBV6-1	.	15	TRBJ2-3	CASSTRTGGTDTQYF	TGTGCCAGCAGTACTCGGACAGGGGGAACAGATACGCAGTATTTT
.	TRBV5-1	many	14	TRBJ2-2	CASSLAQNTGELFF	TGCGCCAGCAGCTTGGCCCAGAACACCGGGGAGCTGTTTTTT
.	TRBV12-3/TRBV12-4	.	11	TRBJ2-3	CASRMTDTQYF	TGTGCCAGCAGAATGACAGATACGCAGTATTTT
.	TRBV7-9	few	13	TRBJ1-2	CASSFGGFYGYTF	TGTGCCAGCAGCTTCGGGGGTTTCTATGGCTACACCTTC
TRBD1	TRBV19	few	14	TRBJ2-7	CASSRRQGAFEQYF	TGTGCCAGTAGTCGGCGACAGGGGGCTTTCGAGCAGTACTTC
TRBD1	TRBV24-1	.	15	TRBJ2-3	CATSDTGQATDTQYF	TGTGCCACCAGTGATACGGGACAGGCCACAGATACGCAGTATTTT
.	TRBV10-2	few	13	TRBJ2-3	CASSESTTDTQYF	TGCGCCAGCAGTGAGTCGACCACAGATACGCAGTATTTT
.	TRBV12-3/TRBV12-4	.	16	TRBJ2-1	CASSLTVRDGGWGQFF	TGTGCCAGCAGTCTAACGGTCCGGGACGGAGGATGGGGGCAGTTCTTC
.	TRBV6-2/TRBV6-3	many	14	TRBJ1-1	CASSAYRRSTEAFF	TGTGCCAGCAGTGCCTACAGGAGAAGCACTGAAGCTTTCTTT
.	TRBV7-8	.	14	TRBJ1-1	CASSPAAGDTEAFF	TGTGCCAGCAGCCCAGCCGCAGGTGACACTGAAGCTTTCTTT
.	TRBV2	.	13	TRBJ1-2	CASRAGGDYGYTF	TGTGCCAGCAGGGCCGGGGGAGATTATGGCTACACCTTC
.	TRBV7-2	few	13	TRBJ1-4	CASSAHLNLGLFF	TGTGCCAGCAGCGCCCACTTGAATCTCGGACTGTTTTTT
TRBD1	TRBV27	.	15	TRBJ1-4	CASSPNRGVGEKLFF	TGTGCCAGCAGTCCGAACAGGGGGGTCGGTGAAAAACTGTTTTTT
.	TRBV6-5	many	14	TRBJ2-1	CASRGPAGYNEQFF	TGTGCCAGCAGGGGCCCAGCGGGCTACAATGAGCAGTTCTTC
.	TRBV19	.	13	TRBJ2-6	CASSITGANVLTF	TGTGCCAGTAGTATTACTGGGGCCAACGTCCTGACTTTC
.	TRBV12-3/TRBV12-4	.	14	TRBJ2-4	CASSLIQVRNIQYF	TGTGCCAGCAGCCTAATACAGGTTCGGAACATTCAGTACTTC
TRBD2	TRBV9	few	16	TRBJ2-2	CASSSTSGGPRWELFF	TGTGCCAGCAGCTCTACTAGCGGGGGGCCGAGGTGGGAGCTGTTTTTT
.	TRBV7-9	few	11	TRBJ2-1	CASSLGDRQFF	TGTGCCAGCAGCTTAGGTGACCGACAGTTCTTC
TRBD1	TRBV20-1	.	16	TRBJ1-6	CSAFSRQGMSWSPLHF	TGCAGTGCCTTTTCCCGACAGGGGATGAGTTGGTCACCCCTCCACTTT
.	TRBV7-2	many	12	TRBJ1-6	CASSSRHSPLHF	TGTGCCAGCAGCTCGAGGCATTCACCCCTCCACTTT
.	TRBV20-1	few	16	TRBJ1-1	CSARDRRGSQNTEAFF	TGCAGTGCTAGAGATAGAAGGGGGAGCCAGAACACTGAAGCTTTCTTT
TRBD2	TRBV12-3/TRBV12-4	.	15	TRBJ2-3	CASSPRLAGGDTQYF	TGTGCCAGCAGCCCGCGACTAGCGGGAGGTGATACGCAGTATTTT
.	TRBV20-1	.	11	TRBJ1-1	CSARGGREAFF	TGCAGTGCTAGGGGGGGACGGGAAGCTTTCTTT
TRBD1	TRBV5-6	.	16	TRBJ1-2	CVSSLVGQGAGYGYTF	TGTGTCAGCAGCTTGGTCGGACAGGGGGCAGGCTATGGCTACACCTTC
.	TRBV6-5	few	11	TRBJ2-1	CASSSVSEQFF	TGTGCCAGCAGTTCCGTGAGTGAGCAGTTCTTC
.	TRBV7-2	.	13	TRBJ2-2	CASSLYLAGELFF	TGTGCCAGCAGCTTATACCTCGCCGGGGAGCTGTTTTTT
.	TRBV7-3	few	12	TRBJ1-2	CFTQGVLGGYTF	TGTTTCACCCAAGGGGTCTTGGGTGGCTACACCTTC